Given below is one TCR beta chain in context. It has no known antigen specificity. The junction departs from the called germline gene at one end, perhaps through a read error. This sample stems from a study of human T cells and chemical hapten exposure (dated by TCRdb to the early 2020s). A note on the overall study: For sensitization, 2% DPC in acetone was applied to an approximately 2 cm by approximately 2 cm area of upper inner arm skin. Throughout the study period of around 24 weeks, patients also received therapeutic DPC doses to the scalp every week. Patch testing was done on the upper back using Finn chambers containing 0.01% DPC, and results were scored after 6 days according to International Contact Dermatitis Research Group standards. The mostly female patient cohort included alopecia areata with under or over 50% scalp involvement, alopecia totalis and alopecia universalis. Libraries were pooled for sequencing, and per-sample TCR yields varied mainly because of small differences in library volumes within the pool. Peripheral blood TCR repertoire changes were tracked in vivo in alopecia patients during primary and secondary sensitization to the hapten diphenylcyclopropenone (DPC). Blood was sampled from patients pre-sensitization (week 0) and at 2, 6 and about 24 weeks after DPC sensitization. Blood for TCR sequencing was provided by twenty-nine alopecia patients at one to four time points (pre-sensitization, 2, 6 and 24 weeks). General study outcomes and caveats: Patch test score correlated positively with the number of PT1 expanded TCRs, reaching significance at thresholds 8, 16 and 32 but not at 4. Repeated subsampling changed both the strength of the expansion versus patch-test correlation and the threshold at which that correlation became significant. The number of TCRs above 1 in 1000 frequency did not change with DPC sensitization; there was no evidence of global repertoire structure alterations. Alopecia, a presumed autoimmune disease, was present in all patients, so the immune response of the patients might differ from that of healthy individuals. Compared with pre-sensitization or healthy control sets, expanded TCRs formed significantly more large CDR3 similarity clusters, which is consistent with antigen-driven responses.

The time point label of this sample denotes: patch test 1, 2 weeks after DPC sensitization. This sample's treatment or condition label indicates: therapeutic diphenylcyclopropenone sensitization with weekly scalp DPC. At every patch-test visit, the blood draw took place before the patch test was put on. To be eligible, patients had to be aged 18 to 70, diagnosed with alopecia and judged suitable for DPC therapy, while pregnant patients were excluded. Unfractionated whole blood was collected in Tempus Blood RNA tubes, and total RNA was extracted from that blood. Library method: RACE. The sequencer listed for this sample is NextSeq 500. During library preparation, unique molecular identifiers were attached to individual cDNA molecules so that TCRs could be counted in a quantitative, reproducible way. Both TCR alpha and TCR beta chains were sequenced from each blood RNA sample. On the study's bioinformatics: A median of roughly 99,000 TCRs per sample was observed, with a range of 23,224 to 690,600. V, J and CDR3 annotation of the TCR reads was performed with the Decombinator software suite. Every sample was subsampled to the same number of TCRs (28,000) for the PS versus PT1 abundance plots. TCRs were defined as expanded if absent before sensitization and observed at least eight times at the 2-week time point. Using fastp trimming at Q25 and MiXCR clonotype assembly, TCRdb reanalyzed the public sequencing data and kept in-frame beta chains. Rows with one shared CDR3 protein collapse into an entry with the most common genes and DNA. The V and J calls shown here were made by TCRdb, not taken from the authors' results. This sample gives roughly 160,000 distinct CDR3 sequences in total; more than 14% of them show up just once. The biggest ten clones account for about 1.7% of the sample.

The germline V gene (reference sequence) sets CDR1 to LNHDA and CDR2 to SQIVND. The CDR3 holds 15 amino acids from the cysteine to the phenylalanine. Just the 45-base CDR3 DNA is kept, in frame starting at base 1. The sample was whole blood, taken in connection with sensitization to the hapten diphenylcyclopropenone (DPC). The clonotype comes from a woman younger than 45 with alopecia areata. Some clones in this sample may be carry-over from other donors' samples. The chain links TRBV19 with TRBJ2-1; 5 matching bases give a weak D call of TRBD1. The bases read TGTGCCAGTACTCCTGACAGCCAGCCCTACCATGAGCAGTTCTTC. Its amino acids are CASTPDSQPYHEQFF.